These 14 T cell receptor beta chains came from one sample sequenced in a study of T cells after yellow fever vaccination. Via MiXCR, TCRdb re-called the 5' RACE reads, giving one row per CDR3 protein. Of a few hundred thousand distinct CDR3 sequences in the sample, 8.7% were seen once. The sample consisted of CD4+ T cells sorted from PBMCs, taken 5 days after the yellow fever booster vaccination. These receptors all come from a young man who received the YFV17D yellow fever vaccine.

This clonotype has only a few counts. This chain uses TRBV7-9 with TRBJ2-7, with a tentative D call TRBD1 (5 bases). With 5 bases removed from V and 7 bases from J, the gap between germline ends came to 12 bases. Germline CDR1 SEHNR, CDR2 FQNEAQ (reference sequence). The CDR3 runs to 12 residues. The CDR3 here is CASSPDTPEQYF. As DNA, the CDR3 is TGTGCCAGCAGCCCGGACACACCGGAGCAGTACTTC.

This clonotype came up a few times. This chain uses TRBV4-3 with TRBJ2-1, with D perhaps given as TRBD1 or TRBD2 (5 bases each). The CDR3 loop spans 16 amino acids. The germline V gene has CDR1 LGHNA and CDR2 YSLEER. V lost 1 base and J 7 bases, leaving 17 bases between the germline ends. As DNA, the CDR3 is TGCGCCAGCAGCCAAGGTGGGGGTAACAGAAGAAATGAGCAGTTCTTC. Protein: CASSQGGGNRRNEQFF.

There are a few counts of this clonotype. The genes are TRBV10-3 and TRBJ2-1; D is possibly TRBD1 or TRBD2 (5 bases each). The germline V gene has CDR1 ENHRY and CDR2 SYGVKD. The V gene lost 6 bases and the J gene lost 7 bases, with 16 bases spanning the gap. This CDR3 region has 14 residues. CDR3 sequence (DNA): TGTGCCATCAGCCTCCGGGACCCGCAGAATGAGCAGTTCTTC. Encoded protein: CAISLRDPQNEQFF.

This clonotype was picked up a small number of times. The J gene is TRBJ2-5, the V gene TRBV5-1; 10 nucleotides line up with TRBD2. J was trimmed by 5 bases and V by 1 base; bases with no gene match: 5. The CDR3 runs 15 residues. Looked up from germline, CDR1 is SGHRS and CDR2 is YFSETQ. Here the CDR3 DNA reads TGCGCCAGCAGCTTGATTAGCGGGGGGTCCGAGACCCAGTACTTC. Its protein product is CASSLISGGSETQYF.

This clonotype has more than one count but fewer than ten. The J gene is TRBJ1-2, the V gene TRBV6-5, with D unclear. The CDR3 covers 14 residues. CDR1 and CDR2 from the germline V gene are MNHEY and SVGAGI. The ends were cut back, 0 bases at V and 5 bases at J, with 10 bases in the middle. The CDR3: CASSYSSHGYGYTF. CDR3 coding DNA: TGTGCCAGCAGTTACTCGAGTCACGGATATGGCTACACCTTC.

V gene TRBV19 combines with J gene TRBJ2-2, with 7 bases fitting TRBD1. Germline trimming cut 3 bases from V and 4 bases from J; bases unmatched to any gene: 8. The germline gives CDR1 LNHDA, CDR2 SQIVND (reference sequence). This CDR3 comprises 16 residues. DNA of the CDR3: TGTGCCAGTAGTATCCCCCTACAGGGGAGCACCGGGGAGCTGTTTTTT. Encoded protein: CASSIPLQGSTGELFF.

The chain has TRBV9 and TRBJ2-3, with 8 bases fitting TRBD2. With V trimmed by 2 bases and J by 4 bases, 9 bases remained unmatched. CDR1 and CDR2 (germline): SGDLS, YYNGEE. This CDR3 is built from 16 residues. The CDR3 spells CASSVGTRLLADTQYF. Written as DNA, the CDR3 is TGTGCCAGCAGCGTGGGGACTAGGCTTTTAGCAGATACGCAGTATTTT.

This clonotype came up a few times. The chain combines TRBV7-9 with TRBJ2-7; 10 bases line up with TRBD1. The length of the CDR3 is 15 residues. Trimming removed 3 bases from V and 5 bases from J; junction bases left unmatched: 7. The V gene's germline CDR1 is SEHNR and CDR2 FQNEAQ (reference sequence). CDR3 sequence: CASSFRDRGLNEQYF. CDR3 nucleotide sequence: TGTGCCAGCAGCTTCCGGGACAGGGGCCTGAACGAGCAGTACTTC.

This clonotype occurred a few times. The gene calls are TRBV11-2 and TRBJ1-3, with TRBD1 matching 7 bases. V dropped 5 bases and J dropped 0; count of bases not matched to a gene: 4. Germline V CDR1 and CDR2: SGHAT, FQNNGV. The CDR3 is 15 residues long. The CDR3 coding sequence is TGTGCCAGCAGCGTCGGGACAGCCTCTGGAAACACCATATATTTT. It specifies CASSVGTASGNTIYF.

This clonotype was seen at least ten times. The chain is built from TRBV4-2 and TRBJ2-2, with D possibly matching TRBD1 (5 bases). V lost 4 bases and J lost 3, with 6 bases in between. Germline CDR1 is LGHNA and CDR2 is YNFKEQ. The CDR3 runs to 13 residues. CDR3 DNA: TGTGCCAGCAGCCCAGGGTACACCGGGGAGCTGTTTTTT. It specifies CASSPGYTGELFF.

This clonotype was detected many times. The chain links TRBV4-2 to TRBJ2-3; 7 nucleotides match TRBD1. The CDR3 is 16 amino acids. Germline V gives CDR1 LGHNA, CDR2 YNFKEQ. V trimming: 1 base; J trimming: 2 bases; junction bases outside the gene matches: 6. CDR3 DNA: TGTGCCAGCAGCCAAGGAGGGGGCGATGTCACAGATACGCAGTATTTT. Translating gives CASSQGGGDVTDTQYF.

This chain uses TRBV5-6 with TRBJ1-5; D gene unclear. This CDR3 is built from 15 residues. Between the trimmed V and J ends, which lost 2 bases and 5 bases, there was a span of 14 bases. From germline, CDR1 is SGHDT and CDR2 YYEEEE. CDR3 sequence: CASSFYFGPYQPQHF. The CDR3 coding sequence is TGTGCCAGCAGCTTCTACTTTGGGCCGTATCAGCCCCAGCATTTT.

This clonotype was seen at least ten times. CDR3 bases: TGCGCCAGCAGTCAGACAGGGTCCGGGGAGCTGTTTTTT. The encoded protein is CASSQTGSGELFF. The chain uses TRBV4-3 and TRBJ2-2; 7 nucleotides agree with TRBD1. Germline CDR1 LGHNA, CDR2 YSLEER. The CDR3 contains 13 residues. Unmatched junction bases numbered 4, after V lost 6 bases and J lost 6 bases.

CDR3 nucleotides: TGCAGCGTTGAAGATCCCAGGGCCAGTAGGGATGGCTACACCTTC. It specifies CSVEDPRASRDGYTF. The chain is built from TRBV29-1 and TRBJ1-2; TRBD1 might be the D (5 bases). CDR1 and CDR2 from the germline V gene are SQVTM and ANQGSEA. V was clipped by 0 bases and J by 6 bases, with 17 bases between them. The CDR3 sequence is 15 residues long. Filled out from reference TRBV29-1 and TRBJ1-2, the complete variable domain reads SAVISQKPSRDICQRGTSLTIQCQVDSQVTMMFWYRQQPGQSLTLIATANQGSEATYESGFVIDKFPISRPNLTFSTLTVSNMSPEDSSIYLCSVEDPRASRDGYTFGSGTRLTVV.